A selection of T cell receptor beta chains follows, all from one sample in a study of blood T cell repertoires in COVID-19. Here immunoSEQ multiplex PCR was the method, and the copy in TCRdb shows in-frame clones only, minus some. This sample has approximately 50,000 clones, with about 90% found just once. The sequenced sample consisted of peripheral blood. The receptors stem from a man aged 45-65 years with active COVID-19. The CDR3 runs from the conserved cysteine through the conserved F or W. The order of the fields is J gene, V gene, clone size, D gene, CDR3 DNA, CDR3 protein. The D gene is left open where the match is weak. Expanded clones are given a class, and other clones once, few, many or no size at all.

j_call: TRBJ1-3; v_call: TRBV4-3; clone_size: -; d_call: TRBD1; cdr3_nt: TGCGCCAGCAGCCAGGACAGGGGGTTCTCCGGAAACACCATATATTTT; cdr3_aa: CASSQDRGFSGNTIYF
j_call: TRBJ2-1; v_call: TRBV27; clone_size: -; d_call: TRBD2; cdr3_nt: TGTGCCAGCAGCTCCCATGTGGGGGGGGAGCAGTTCTTC; cdr3_aa: CASSSHVGGEQFF
j_call: TRBJ1-2; v_call: TRBV18; clone_size: -; d_call: -; cdr3_nt: TGTGCCAGCTCACCAAACAGGGCAAGCTACTATGGCTACACCTTC; cdr3_aa: CASSPNRASYYGYTF
j_call: TRBJ1-1; v_call: TRBV28; clone_size: -; d_call: TRBD1; cdr3_nt: TGTGCCAGCAGTGCGGGGACAGGGAGCTCCGAAGCTTTCTTT; cdr3_aa: CASSAGTGSSEAFF
j_call: TRBJ1-4; v_call: TRBV18; clone_size: once; d_call: TRBD1; cdr3_nt: TGTGCCAGCTCACGTACAGGGGGAGCAGAAAAACTGTTTTTT; cdr3_aa: CASSRTGGAEKLFF
j_call: TRBJ1-6; v_call: TRBV28; clone_size: -; d_call: -; cdr3_nt: TGTGCCAGCAGTTTGCGGGGTTTGGGGAATTCACCCCTCCACTTT; cdr3_aa: CASSLRGLGNSPLHF
j_call: TRBJ2-3; v_call: TRBV2; clone_size: -; d_call: TRBD2; cdr3_nt: TGTGCCAGCAAGCTAGCGGGGCCCACAGATACGCAGTATTTT; cdr3_aa: CASKLAGPTDTQYF
j_call: TRBJ1-3; v_call: TRBV2; clone_size: -; d_call: TRBD1; cdr3_nt: TGTGCCAGCAGTCCGAGGACAGGGGGCAGGGATGGAAACACCATATATTTT; cdr3_aa: CASSPRTGGRDGNTIYF
j_call: TRBJ2-3; v_call: TRBV7-9; clone_size: -; d_call: -; cdr3_nt: TGTGCCAGCAGCTTACAGGGGAGCACAGATACGCAGTATTTT; cdr3_aa: CASSLQGSTDTQYF
j_call: TRBJ2-7; v_call: TRBV5-4; clone_size: -; d_call: TRBD2; cdr3_nt: TGTGCCAGCAGCCCCGGTGGGCTAGCGGGAACCTACGAGCAGTACTTC; cdr3_aa: CASSPGGLAGTYEQYF
j_call: TRBJ2-1; v_call: TRBV12-3/TRBV12-4; clone_size: -; d_call: -; cdr3_nt: TGTGCCAGCAGCCGGGTTCATGAGCAGTTCTTC; cdr3_aa: CASSRVHEQFF
j_call: TRBJ1-2; v_call: TRBV7-2; clone_size: -; d_call: TRBD1; cdr3_nt: TGTGCCAGCAGCCCTAGGACAGGGGGCTATGGCTACACCTTC; cdr3_aa: CASSPRTGGYGYTF
j_call: TRBJ2-5; v_call: TRBV27; clone_size: once; d_call: -; cdr3_nt: TGTGCCAGCAGTAGGATCAGAACTATCCAAGAGACCCAGTACTTC; cdr3_aa: CASSRIRTIQETQYF
j_call: TRBJ2-3; v_call: TRBV6-2/TRBV6-3; clone_size: -; d_call: -; cdr3_nt: TGTGCCAGCAGTTACTCGGGGACCGGGACACACACAGATACGCAGTATTTT; cdr3_aa: CASSYSGTGTHTDTQYF
j_call: TRBJ1-2; v_call: TRBV29-1; clone_size: -; d_call: -; cdr3_nt: TGCAGCGCCGACTCGGGGGTCTTAACTGGCTACACCTTC; cdr3_aa: CSADSGVLTGYTF
j_call: TRBJ1-2; v_call: TRBV6-5; clone_size: -; d_call: -; cdr3_nt: TGTGCCAGCAGTCCGCCGGAGGTCCGTGAGGGCTACACCTTC; cdr3_aa: CASSPPEVREGYTF
j_call: TRBJ2-7; v_call: TRBV9; clone_size: -; d_call: TRBD2; cdr3_nt: TGTGCCAGCAGCGCGGGACTAGCGGACTACGAGCAGTACTTC; cdr3_aa: CASSAGLADYEQYF
j_call: TRBJ2-1; v_call: TRBV7-6; clone_size: -; d_call: TRBD2; cdr3_nt: TGTGCCAGCAGCTTAACGGAGGCGGGAGGCTTTGCTGAGCAGTTCTTC; cdr3_aa: CASSLTEAGGFAEQFF
j_call: TRBJ1-2; v_call: TRBV3-1/TRBV3-2; clone_size: -; d_call: TRBD1; cdr3_nt: TGTGCCAGCAGCAGGACAGGCAGCGGCTACACCTTC; cdr3_aa: CASSRTGSGYTF
j_call: TRBJ1-1; v_call: TRBV5-5; clone_size: -; d_call: TRBD1; cdr3_nt: TGTGCCAGCGGGAAGGACAGGACAGGATGGGCTGAAGCTTTCTTT; cdr3_aa: CASGKDRTGWAEAFF
j_call: TRBJ2-2; v_call: TRBV7-2; clone_size: once; d_call: -; cdr3_nt: TGTGCCAGCAGCTTTAAGGGGCCCACCGGGGAGCTGTTTTTT; cdr3_aa: CASSFKGPTGELFF
j_call: TRBJ1-5; v_call: TRBV7-2; clone_size: -; d_call: -; cdr3_nt: TGTGCCAGCAGCCCTAGAAGCACTTCCAATCAGCCCCAGCATTTT; cdr3_aa: CASSPRSTSNQPQHF
j_call: TRBJ2-2; v_call: TRBV4-2; clone_size: -; d_call: TRBD2; cdr3_nt: TGTGCCAGCAGCCAAGTAGCGGGGAGTTCAACCGGGGAGCTGTTTTTT; cdr3_aa: CASSQVAGSSTGELFF
j_call: TRBJ2-1; v_call: TRBV27; clone_size: -; d_call: -; cdr3_nt: TGTGCCAGCAGTTTATATGGACGGAGCGGAGAGCAGTTCTTC; cdr3_aa: CASSLYGRSGEQFF
j_call: TRBJ2-7; v_call: TRBV11-3; clone_size: -; d_call: -; cdr3_nt: TGTGCCAGCAGCCAGGACAGATCCTACGAGCAGTACTTC; cdr3_aa: CASSQDRSYEQYF
j_call: TRBJ2-1; v_call: TRBV20-1; clone_size: -; d_call: -; cdr3_nt: TGCAGTGCCGGGGTGAATGAGCAGTTCTTC; cdr3_aa: CSAGVNEQFF
j_call: TRBJ2-2; v_call: TRBV9; clone_size: -; d_call: -; cdr3_nt: TGTGCCAGCAGCGTCTTTACCGGGGAGCTGTTTTTT; cdr3_aa: CASSVFTGELFF
j_call: TRBJ1-6; v_call: TRBV3-1/TRBV3-2; clone_size: -; d_call: TRBD1; cdr3_nt: TGTGCCAGCAGACTACAGGGGTACAATTCACCCCTCCACTTT; cdr3_aa: CASRLQGYNSPLHF
j_call: TRBJ2-1; v_call: TRBV14; clone_size: few; d_call: -; cdr3_nt: TGTGCCAGCAGCCAAGCACGTGCCAAAATAGCGGTCCCAGACAATGAGCAGTTCTTC; cdr3_aa: CASSQARAKIAVPDNEQFF
j_call: TRBJ2-1; v_call: TRBV5-4; clone_size: -; d_call: TRBD1; cdr3_nt: TGTGCCAGCAGCTTGGGTCCAGGACAGGTTAGCTCCTACAATGAGCAGTTCTTC; cdr3_aa: CASSLGPGQVSSYNEQFF
j_call: TRBJ2-5; v_call: TRBV3-1/TRBV3-2; clone_size: -; d_call: -; cdr3_nt: TGTGCCAGCAGCCAAGTTTACAGCCTGTCTGAGACCCAGTACTTC; cdr3_aa: CASSQVYSLSETQYF
j_call: TRBJ1-4; v_call: TRBV28; clone_size: -; d_call: -; cdr3_nt: TGTGCCAGCAGTCCATCGGGTCGAGCGGAAAAACTGTTTTTT; cdr3_aa: CASSPSGRAEKLFF